The 25 T cell receptor beta chains below were found in one sample sequenced in a study of OX40 agonist ivuxolimab in advanced cancers. Libraries were built with the immunoSEQ multiplex PCR assay. The table comes from immuneACCESS by way of TCRdb, which keeps in-frame sequences with V and J called. Part of the clones is missing from these tables; in studies checked, under half for an unresolved V gene and the rest for unknown reasons. Present in this sample are approximately 52,000 clones, approximately 94% of which were seen just once. The biggest ten clones account for more than 10% of the sample. The starting material was CD4+ or CD8+ T cells sorted from blood, obtained in a trial of the OX40 agonist ivuxolimab. These receptors were taken from an adult with an advanced solid tumor such as melanoma, head and neck, liver or kidney cancer.

This clone was detected a few times. The V gene is TRBV6-4, the J gene TRBJ2-3; 7 bases map to TRBD2. The germline V gene has CDR1 MRHNA and CDR2 SNTAGT. V trimming: 3 bases; J trimming: 3 bases; junction bases outside the gene matches: 0. This CDR3 has 13 residues. The CDR3 coding sequence is TGTGCCAGCAGTGAGGGAGGGACAGATACGCAGTATTTT. As protein: CASSEGGTDTQYF.

The chain is built from TRBV13 and TRBJ2-3; 7 bases are shared with TRBD1. The CDR3 consists of 14 residues. V shed 3 bases and J 6 bases; nucleotides not matched to a gene: 6. CDR1 is PRHDT and CDR2 is FYEKMQ in the germline V gene (reference sequence). The CDR3 bases are TGTGCCAGCAGCTTCTGGACAGGAGGCGATACGCAGTATTTT. This gives the protein CASSFWTGGDTQYF.

About this clone itself: The same CDR3 arises from other DNA sequences in this sample as well. V usage is TRBV5-1 and J usage is TRBJ1-4; D remains ambiguous. The CDR3 runs 12 residues. Germline CDR1 is SGHRS and CDR2 is YFSETQ. Trimming pared 4 bases from V and 8 bases from J, leaving 9 bases between. CDR3 loop: CASSGGEEKLFF. The CDR3 DNA follows: TGCGCCAGCAGCGGCGGCGAAGAAAAACTGTTTTTT.

The chain uses TRBV6-5 and TRBJ2-1, with D hard to call. This CDR3 comprises 13 residues. Trimming left V 6 bases short and J 4 bases short, with 10 bases between. CDR1 is MNHEY and CDR2 is SVGAGI in the germline V gene. CDR3 sequence (DNA): TGTGCCAGCAGCCTATCGCCATACAATGAGCAGTTCTTC. It encodes CASSLSPYNEQFF.

The chain combines TRBV14 with TRBJ1-1; TRBD1 is a possible D gene (5 bases). The germline CDR1 and CDR2 sequences are SGHDN and FVKESK. V was clipped by 4 bases and J by 7 bases, with 10 bases between them. CDR3 length: 12 amino acids. CDR3 sequence: CASSPDSLEAFF. CDR3 DNA: TGTGCCAGCAGCCCTGACAGTCTTGAAGCTTTCTTT.

The chain employs TRBV27 and TRBJ2-1; 7 nucleotides agree with TRBD2. The CDR3 contains 15 residues. After removal of 3 bases from V and 4 bases from J, the junction contained 6 bases not matched to a gene. In germline, CDR1 is MNHEY, CDR2 SMNVEV (reference sequence). Here the CDR3 DNA reads TGTGCCAGCAGTTTTGAGGGCGGGAGTTACAATGAGCAGTTCTTC. Encoded protein: CASSFEGGSYNEQFF.

The chain combines TRBV9 with TRBJ2-2, with D possibly matching TRBD2 (6 bases). Germline V gene sequence: CDR1 SGDLS, CDR2 YYNGEE. CDR3 length equals 14 residues. Trimming removed 3 bases at V and 2 bases at J, with 8 bases between. CDR3 sequence reads: CASSEGLNTGELFF. The CDR3 bases are TGTGCCAGCAGCGAGGGACTCAACACCGGGGAGCTGTTTTTT.

In its sample, this clone was seen once. The chain links TRBV23-1 to TRBJ2-7; 7 bases map to TRBD2. TRBV23-1 is annotated as an ORF whose role is uncertain. V gave up 10 bases and J gave up 6 bases; unmatched junction bases: 12. This CDR3 is built from 13 residues. The DNA of the CDR3 is TGCGCCATCCCCGCCCCATCGGGGGGCGAGCAGTACTTC. Encoded protein: CAIPAPSGGEQYF.

The chain joins TRBV4-1 to TRBJ2-6, with D possibly TRBD1 on 6 matching bases. The germline V gene encodes CDR1 MGHRA and CDR2 YSYEKL. The CDR3 is 15 residues long. The ends were cut back, 4 bases at V and 0 bases at J, with 7 bases in the middle. The CDR3 sequence is CASSRTDSGANVLTF. Written as DNA, the CDR3 is TGCGCCAGCAGCCGGACAGACTCTGGGGCCAACGTCCTGACTTTC.

The gene calls are TRBV27 and TRBJ1-2, with TRBD1 matching over 7 bases. After removal of 3 bases from V and 4 bases from J, the junction contained 11 bases not matched to a gene. CDR3 length: 16 amino acids. The germline V gene encodes CDR1 MNHEY and CDR2 SMNVEV (reference sequence). In nucleotides, the CDR3 is TGTGCCAGCAGTTTTGACAGGGCCCCAGGCATCTATGGCTACACCTTC. Its protein product is CASSFDRAPGIYGYTF.

The chain carries TRBV9 and TRBJ1-2; no reliable D call. The CDR3 is 15 residues long. Trimming removed 3 bases at V and 6 bases at J, with 18 bases between. Germline CDR1 and CDR2: SGDLS and YYNGEE. The chain's CDR3 is CASSDTGHPSDGYTF. Here the CDR3 DNA reads TGTGCCAGCAGCGATACCGGGCATCCAAGCGATGGCTACACCTTC. The full variable domain, in which reference TRBV9 and TRBJ1-2 provide the parts outside the CDR3, is DSGVTQTPKHLITATGQRVTLRCSPRSGDLSVYWYQQSLDQGLQFLIQYYNGEERAKGNILERFSAQQFPDLHSELNLSSLELGDSALYFCASSDTGHPSDGYTFGSGTRLTVV.

The chain uses TRBV29-1 and TRBJ2-3; D gene unclear. Between the trimmed V and J ends, which lost 6 bases and 2 bases, there was a span of 9 bases. The length of the CDR3 is 12 residues. The germline V gene encodes CDR1 SQVTM and CDR2 ANQGSEA. CDR3 sequence reads: CSVGRNTDTQYF. The CDR3 coding sequence is TGCAGCGTGGGTCGGAACACAGATACGCAGTATTTT.

The genes are TRBV27 and TRBJ2-3, with 7 bases identical to TRBD1. In germline, CDR1 is MNHEY, CDR2 SMNVEV (reference sequence). The CDR3 contains 13 residues. The V gene end was trimmed by 6 bases and the J gene end by 4 bases; junction bases not matched to a gene: 4. The CDR3 bases are TGTGCCAGCAGACCTACAGGGGCAGATACGCAGTATTTT. The encoded protein is CASRPTGADTQYF.

The chain uses TRBV6-5 and TRBJ2-7, with D perhaps TRBD2 (5 bases). CDR1 MNHEY and CDR2 SVGAGI come from the germline V gene. V lost 2 bases and J 7 bases, leaving 15 bases between the germline ends. The CDR3 spans 14 residues. The CDR3 coding sequence is TGTGCCAGCAGTTACCAGCGGTCCTACGCGGAGCAGTACTTC. It translates to CASSYQRSYAEQYF.

The J gene is TRBJ2-1, the V gene TRBV7-3, with unresolved D. V lost 3 bases, J lost 2 bases, and 11 bases lay in between. CDR1 is SGHTA and CDR2 is FQGTGA in the germline V gene. The CDR3 sequence is 15 residues long. The CDR3 DNA follows: TGTGCCAGCAGCTTCCGCAGCCCCCCCTACAATGAGCAGTTCTTC. Translation gives CASSFRSPPYNEQFF.

The chain couples TRBV4-1 to TRBJ1-1; 7 bases line up with TRBD1. After removal of 1 base from V and 0 bases from J, the junction contained 5 bases not matched to a gene. The CDR3 covers 16 residues. In germline, CDR1 is MGHRA, CDR2 YSYEKL. In nucleotides, the CDR3 is TGCGCCAGCAGCCAAGGGACAGGTGGCATGAACACTGAAGCTTTCTTT. Its translation is CASSQGTGGMNTEAFF.

This clone was recorded once. The chain is built from TRBV7-9 and TRBJ2-2, with no clear D. Germline loops: CDR1 SEHNR, CDR2 FQNEAQ (reference sequence). This CDR3 has 16 residues. V lost 1 base to trimming and J lost 1 base, with 10 bases between them. This chain's CDR3 is CASSLEDRLNTGELFF. CDR3 in DNA: TGTGCCAGCAGCTTAGAGGACCGTCTGAACACCGGGGAGCTGTTTTTT. Looking up the rest from reference TRBV7-9 and TRBJ2-2 gives the full variable domain: DTGVSQNPRHKITKRGQNVTFRCDPISEHNRLYWYRQTLGQGPEFLTYFQNEAQLEKSRLLSDRFSAERPKGSFSTLEIQRTEQGDSAMYLCASSLEDRLNTGELFFGEGSRLTVL.

This sequence joins TRBV25-1 and TRBJ2-1; 10 bases line up with TRBD1. This CDR3 has 15 residues. V lost 7 bases to trimming and J lost 5 bases; unmatched junction nucleotides: 8. Germline V lookup: CDR1 MGHDK, CDR2 SYGVNS. The CDR3 DNA follows: TGTGCCAGCAACCCTGGGGACAGGGGAGACAATGAGCAGTTCTTC. It specifies CASNPGDRGDNEQFF.

CDR3 nucleotide sequence: TGTGCCAGCAGCTTGACAACCTCCTCCTACAATGAGCAGTTCTTC. The encoded protein is CASSLTTSSYNEQFF. The chain employs TRBV7-2 and TRBJ2-1; D not certain. This CDR3 has 15 amino acids. The V gene lost 3 bases and the J gene lost 0 bases, with 9 bases spanning the gap. The germline CDR1 and CDR2 sequences are SGHTA and FQGNSA.

The rearrangement links TRBV4-2 to TRBJ2-7; no clear D gene. CDR3 length: 17 amino acids. Trimming stripped 0 bases from V and 0 bases from J, with 15 bases between. Germline values: CDR1 LGHNA, CDR2 YNFKEQ. CDR3 sequence reads: CASSQEGPASISYEQYF. The CDR3 nucleotides are TGTGCCAGCAGCCAAGAGGGTCCGGCCTCCATCTCCTACGAGCAGTACTTC.

This chain uses TRBV2 with TRBJ2-5, with TRBD2 identical over 9 bases. With V trimmed by 7 bases and J by 5 bases, 11 bases remained unmatched. Germline CDR1 and CDR2: SNHLY and FYNNEI. This CDR3 has 15 amino acids. CDR3 loop: CASKETSGGWETQYF. The DNA of the CDR3 is TGTGCCAGCAAGGAGACTAGCGGAGGTTGGGAGACCCAGTACTTC.

V gene TRBV6-1 combines with J gene TRBJ1-5; the D gene is possibly TRBD1 (5 bases). Germline CDR1 and CDR2: MNHNS and SASEGT. This CDR3 comprises 12 residues. Trimming left V 4 bases short and J 6 bases short, with 7 bases between. The CDR3 loop reads CASSVTGQPQHF. DNA of the CDR3: TGTGCCAGCAGTGTAACAGGTCAGCCCCAGCATTTT.

V usage is TRBV30 and J usage is TRBJ2-3, with D maybe TRBD2 (6 bases). V was clipped by 2 bases and J by 2 bases, with 11 bases between them. Per the germline V gene, CDR1 is GTSNPN and CDR2 is SVGIG (reference sequence). The CDR3 runs to 14 residues. The CDR3 DNA reads TGTGCCTGGAGTATTAGCGGTAACACAGATACGCAGTATTTT. Translating it yields CAWSISGNTDTQYF.

The gene calls are TRBV25-1 and TRBJ2-5; TRBD1 might be the D (6 bases). The CDR3 runs to 14 residues. Germline V gives CDR1 MGHDK, CDR2 SYGVNS. Trimming left V 10 bases short and J 5 bases short, with 20 bases between. CDR3 protein: CATSRMGAAETQYF. For the CDR3, the DNA is TGTGCCACCTCAAGAATGGGGGCCGCGGAGACCCAGTACTTC.

This chain links TRBV7-2 with TRBJ2-7; D unclear. Trimming shortened V by 5 bases and J by 6 bases, and 26 bases separated the two germline ends. CDR3 size: 17 residues. Germline CDR1 reads SGHTA; CDR2 reads FQGNSA. For the CDR3, the DNA is TGTGCCAGCAGCCCCCTTGTTGGCCTCGGACCCGGCCTCGAGCAGTACTTC. Its protein is CASSPLVGLGPGLEQYF.